This T cell receptor beta chain was captured by sequencing in a study of post-analysis software for immune sequencing data. Study information: Patients with relapsing-remitting, secondary progressive and progressive-relapsing multiple sclerosis courses were all represented.

Included in the TCR beta cDNA libraries were unique molecular identifiers. TCRdb reprocessed the PCR reads via MiXCR and lists one record per CDR3 protein. This repertoire shows roughly 800,000 distinct CDR3 sequences, just over 45% found once; its top ten account for approximately 5%. A note on this clonotype: Its antigen remains unidentified.

Findings of the study overall: Under F measure analysis, samples from one preparation batch co-clustered strongly. The study found TRBV5-6, TRBV5-1 and TRBV20-1 among five or six TRBV segments more frequent in patients than controls. Multiple sclerosis patients had significantly lower normalized Chao1 diversity than controls.

This CDR3 contains 16 residues. Trimming took 0 bases from V and 8 from J; bases not matched to a gene: 10. Germline V gives CDR1 SGDLS, CDR2 YYNGEE. This sequence joins TRBV9 and TRBJ1-2, with 10 bases lining up with TRBD1. The TCR was taken from a girl aged 5-17 years with multiple sclerosis. The sample comprised blood. The CDR3 bases are TGTGCCAGCAGCGTAGCTCTGACAGGGGGCCTAAGAGGCTACACCTTC. Translating it yields CASSVALTGGLRGYTF.